These T cell receptor beta chains were read from a single sample in a study of Graves' ophthalmopathy and Graves' hyperthyroidism. TCRdb re-called the multiplex PCR reads with MiXCR, one entry per CDR3 protein. The sample lists about 1.1 million distinct CDR3 sequences, about two fifths occurring once. Material for sequencing was peripheral blood or thyroid tissue (not recorded which). The receptors here all came from an adult man with Graves' hyperthyroidism. The CDR3 runs from the conserved cysteine through the conserved F or W. A D gene is named only where the DNA matches it firmly. Part of the rows lack a size; the others show once, few, many or a class for expanded clones.

size,D,J,V,DNA,CDR3
many,.,TRBJ1-1,TRBV5-1,TGCGCCAGCAGCTCACAGGGATCTTTAACTGAAGCTTTCTTT,CASSSQGSLTEAFF
.,.,TRBJ2-7,TRBV10-2,TGCGCCTGCAGTGCCGTATCGGGGTTCGAGCAGTACTTC,CACSAVSGFEQYF
.,.,TRBJ2-4,TRBV2,TGTGCCAGCAACGTTTGGGACACCAAAAACATTCAGTACTTC,CASNVWDTKNIQYF
many,TRBD1,TRBJ1-6,TRBV4-1,TGCGCCAGCAGCCACCCGGACAGGGCACCACCCCTCCACTTT,CASSHPDRAPPLHF
many,.,TRBJ1-5,TRBV5-1,TGCGCCAGCAGCTTGGAGCCAGCGCGGCAGCCCCAGCATTTT,CASSLEPARQPQHF
.,.,TRBJ1-1,TRBV7-9,TGTGCCAGCAGCCCTGATAAGTCAGGACTAGACACTGAAGCTTTCTTT,CASSPDKSGLDTEAFF
few,.,TRBJ2-2,TRBV6-5,TGTGCCAGCAGTTACGGCGGGCTTCCACCCGGGGAGCTGTTTTTT,CASSYGGLPPGELFF
.,.,TRBJ1-1,TRBV19,TGTGCCAGTAGTAGGGGAGACATTTTGAACACTGAAGCTTTCTTT,CASSRGDILNTEAFF
few,.,TRBJ2-5,TRBV6-1,TGTGCCAGCAGGTCAGAAGGAATCCCCCTGCAAGAGACCCAGTACTTC,CASRSEGIPLQETQYF
.,TRBD1,TRBJ2-5,TRBV12-3/TRBV12-4,TGTGCCAGCAGTTTAGAGGACAGGGGAGAGACCCAGTACTTC,CASSLEDRGETQYF
.,TRBD2,TRBJ2-7,TRBV11-2,TGTGCCAGCAGCAATCTAACGGGAGGTTACGAGCAATACTTC,CASSNLTGGYEQYF
few,.,TRBJ2-5,TRBV14,TGTGCCAGCAGCATCGGACTGGGGGGTTTTAAGACCCAGTACTTC,CASSIGLGGFKTQYF
many,.,TRBJ2-5,TRBV7-8,TGTGCCAGCAGCCGCAGGGTTAAGGAGACCCAGTACTTC,CASSRRVKETQYF
few,TRBD1,TRBJ1-5,TRBV10-2,TGTGCCAGCAGTCGAGCCGGGACAGGGGGCAATCAGCCCCAGCATTTT,CASSRAGTGGNQPQHF
.,.,TRBJ2-7,TRBV7-2,TGCGCCAGCAGCCAAGCGACTAAAATGGGTGAGCAGTACTTC,CASSQATKMGEQYF
.,.,TRBJ1-5,TRBV7-2,TGTGCCAGCGGCGGTTATAGCAATCAGCCCCAGCATTTT,CASGGYSNQPQHF
.,.,TRBJ2-7,TRBV7-9,TGTGCCAGCAGCTTCTCACGTGGGGCGGAGGAGCAGTACTTC,CASSFSRGAEEQYF
few,.,TRBJ1-1,TRBV6-1,TGTGCCACCTTACCGGGCGGCCAGGGGAACACTGAAGCTTTCTTT,CATLPGGQGNTEAFF
.,.,TRBJ2-2,TRBV11-2,TGTGCCAGCAGCTTACCACAGGGCCACACCGGGGAGCTGTCTTGG,CASSLPQGHTGELSW
.,.,TRBJ2-3,TRBV15,TGTGCCACCAGCAGAGATCACACCGATACGCAGTATTTT,CATSRDHTDTQYF
many,.,TRBJ2-7,TRBV5-1,TGCGCCAGCAGCTTGGCCCTGCTACAGTCCCGCTACGAGCAGTACTTC,CASSLALLQSRYEQYF
many,.,TRBJ1-3,TRBV20-1,TGCAGTGCTGGAGGGGGGCTCGGAAACACCATATATTTT,CSAGGGLGNTIYF
.,TRBD1,TRBJ1-3,TRBV10-3,TGTGCCACTAGCACGGGACAGGTGGCTAACACCATATATTTT,CATSTGQVANTIYF
once,.,TRBJ1-2,TRBV9,TGTGCCAGCAGGCGGGACGAGGGGATTTCTGGAAACACCTTC,CASRRDEGISGNTF
.,.,TRBJ2-3,TRBV7-3,TGTGCCAGCAGCTTTGGGCGGGGCACAGATACGCAGTATTTT,CASSFGRGTDTQYF
few,.,TRBJ2-2,TRBV9,TGTGCCAGCAGCGTAGACTCGGGCGGAGGTCCCGGGGAGCTGTTTTTT,CASSVDSGGGPGELFF
many,TRBD1,TRBJ1-2,TRBV19,TGTGCCAGTAGTATACCCGGACAGGGGCCAGCCTATGGCTACACCTTC,CASSIPGQGPAYGYTF
few,TRBD1,TRBJ2-2,TRBV9,TGTGCCAGCAGCCCTCGGACAGGGGAGGCTAGGGGGGAGCTGTTTTTT,CASSPRTGEARGELFF
few,.,TRBJ1-1,TRBV20-1,TGCAGTGCTAGAGTTCGGTGGGGGATGAACACTGAAGCTTTCTTT,CSARVRWGMNTEAFF
few,TRBD2,TRBJ2-7,TRBV20-1,TGCAGTGCTAGTCTCCGGGACTACGGACAGTACTTC,CSASLRDYGQYF
many,.,TRBJ2-7,TRBV7-2,TGTGCCAGCAGCTCAGGTCGGAGGGCCTACGAGCAGTACTTC,CASSSGRRAYEQYF
few,.,TRBJ1-6,TRBV6-5,TGTGCCAGCAGTTACTCGAATACGGAATCACCCCTCCACTTT,CASSYSNTESPLHF
few,.,TRBJ1-2,TRBV5-6,TGTGCCAGCAGCCAAGATAGCGGGCGTTTGGATTATGGCTACACCTTC,CASSQDSGRLDYGYTF
few,TRBD1,TRBJ1-5,TRBV20-1,TGCAGTGCTAGAGATATGAAGGGCAGGGGGTCCGTTTATAGCAATCAGCCCCAGCATTTT,CSARDMKGRGSVYSNQPQHF
many,TRBD1,TRBJ1-2,TRBV20-1,TGCAGTGCTAGTGCAGGGGGCGGAAGCGTGGAGGATAACTATGGCTACACCTTC,CSASAGGGSVEDNYGYTF
.,.,TRBJ2-7,TRBV10-3,TGTGCCATCAGCCAATCAGGGGGGACTAGTCGCGAGCAGTACTTC,CAISQSGGTSREQYF
few,.,TRBJ1-1,TRBV7-7,TGCGCCAGCAGCCCGAGCCGGGTTACGGGCCACACTGAAGCTTTCTTT,CASSPSRVTGHTEAFF
.,.,TRBJ1-3,TRBV29-1,TGCAGTTTAGGAGGACGGCGATCTGGAAACACCATATATTTT,CSLGGRRSGNTIYF
many,.,TRBJ1-5,TRBV11-2,TGTGCCAGCAGCTTAGGGACGTCTCAGCCCCAGCATTTT,CASSLGTSQPQHF
many,.,TRBJ2-5,TRBV29-1,TGCAGCGTTGGACTCGCCCAAGAGACCCAGTACTTC,CSVGLAQETQYF
many,TRBD1,TRBJ1-6,TRBV2,TGTGCCAGCACCGGGACAGGGAATTCACCCCTCCACTTT,CASTGTGNSPLHF
few,.,TRBJ1-4,TRBV4-3,TGCGCCAGCAGCCAACCCGACATGGGGCATAATGAAAAACTGTTTTTT,CASSQPDMGHNEKLFF
.,.,TRBJ1-6,TRBV10-2,TGCGCCACCCAGCGGGGAAATTCACCCCTCCACTTT,CATQRGNSPLHF
many,.,TRBJ1-2,TRBV6-5,TGTGCCAGCCGTAGACAGAACTATGGCTACACCTTC,CASRRQNYGYTF
.,.,TRBJ1-1,TRBV11-3,TGTGCCAGCAGCTTAGTTCCAGGTCCGAACACTGAAGCTTTCTTT,CASSLVPGPNTEAFF
many,.,TRBJ1-5,TRBV10-3,TGTGCCATCAGTGACGGCAGGGGAGGCCTTAGTAATCAGCCCCAGCATTTT,CAISDGRGGLSNQPQHF
many,TRBD1,TRBJ1-4,TRBV7-8,TGTGCCAGCAGCCCGGACAGGCCGAATGAAAAACTGTTTTTT,CASSPDRPNEKLFF
.,.,TRBJ1-1,TRBV10-3,TGTGCCATCAGCGGGGGGCCCACTGAAGCTTTCTTT,CAISGGPTEAFF
.,.,TRBJ2-2,TRBV7-2,TGTGCCAGCAGCTTGGATAGTCGCGGGACCGGGGAGCTGTCTTGG,CASSLDSRGTGELSW
many,.,TRBJ1-6,TRBV4-1,TGCGCCAGCAGCCAAGATGGAGGGAGATTTTCACCCCTCCACTTT,CASSQDGGRFSPLHF
many,TRBD2,TRBJ2-7,TRBV7-6,TGTGCCAGCAGTTTTGGGACTAGCGGGACCTACGAGCAGTACTTC,CASSFGTSGTYEQYF
.,.,TRBJ1-2,TRBV25-1,TGTGCCACCAACCAGGCTCCTATACAGGGCGGAGACTATGGCTACACCTTC,CATNQAPIQGGDYGYTF
many,.,TRBJ1-6,TRBV4-3,TGCGCCAGCAGCCCAGCAGAGAATTCACCCCTCCACTTT,CASSPAENSPLHF
few,.,TRBJ1-5,TRBV27,TGTGCCAGCAGTTTAGTTATCAATCAGCCCCAGCATTTT,CASSLVINQPQHF
many,.,TRBJ1-1,TRBV4-1,TGCGCCAGCAGCCAAGCTTTGAGGAGCACTGAAGCTTTCTTT,CASSQALRSTEAFF
many,.,TRBJ2-5,TRBV25-1,TGTGCCAGCAGTGAATCGGTCTCCAACCCCGAGACCCAGTACTTC,CASSESVSNPETQYF
once,.,TRBJ2-7,TRBV7-2,TGTGCCAGCAGCTTAGATGATAGTTGGACTTACGAGCAGTACTTC,CASSLDDSWTYEQYF